Sequencing of this TCR beta chain was carried out in a study of blood T cell repertoires in COVID-19 (dated by TCRdb to 2020 to 2022). Describing the broader study: The collaborator samples originated in the United States, Italy and Spain and spanned the acute and convalescent phases of COVID-19. The material from the prospective study consisted of cDNA or gDNA derived from T cells, B-cell-depleted T cells, or PBMCs. Deeply sampled blood TCRbeta repertoires from subjects exposed to, actively infected with, or recovered from COVID-19 were included in the dataset. The repertoires were released in a freely available public database meant as a resource for research on the immune response to SARS-CoV-2. Samples were obtained from the ongoing ImmuneRACE study (first 160 participants) and from 950 to 1,500 subjects provided by 6 global collaborators. Nearly every sample came with metadata listing a de-identified subject ID, COVID-19 status, age in years and sex. Where available, HLA class I and class II types were obtained from metadata supplied by the sample provider rather than from assay-based typing. What the research found in general, with its limitations: How much clinical and demographic metadata was included differed by source and by participant, and the metadata was provided uncurated.

TCRbeta CDR3 regions were amplified from genomic DNA using the immunoSEQ Assay, a bias-controlled multiplex PCR. The paper's data handling went like this. The number of nucleated cells in each sample was estimated from the amplification of reference gene primers within the assay. To quantify the absolute abundance of each unique TCRbeta CDR3 rearrangement, sequence reads were collapsed and filtered. For each sample, productive Simpson clonality was calculated as the square root of Simpson's diversity index over productive rearrangements. TCRdb took this table from immuneACCESS and kept in-frame rearrangements with V and J called. Such tables lack part of the clones; where checked against another copy, unresolved V genes explain under half of the gap, and the rest is unexplained. V and J calls and clone size are as listed in that table; D and trimming were resolved from the DNA. The sample contains about 170,000 clones, roughly 89% of them found a single time. The ten top clones hold 3.7% of the sample.

Each collaborating institution followed its own protocols to collect whole blood in K2EDTA tubes. For TCRbeta analysis, collaborators shipped samples as frozen whole blood, isolated PBMCs, or DNA extracted from either of those sample types. The junction shows trimming of 6 bases on V and 2 bases on J, and the gene matches do not reach 7 bases of it. The CDR3 numbers 15 residues from cysteine through phenylalanine. This entry keeps only the CDR3 DNA: 45 bases, framed from base 1. Via the germline V gene (reference sequence), CDR1 is MNHNY and CDR2 SVGAGI. A remark on this clone: Its specific antigen is unknown. No clone much larger than this one lies a single base away; base qualities are absent.

The V and J segments used are TRBV6-6 and TRBJ1-1; 9 bases in the junction line up with TRBD1. The sequenced sample consisted of peripheral blood. This clonotype was sampled from a man younger than 35 with active or convalescent COVID-19. The CDR3 is CASSLGTGQNTEAFF. The DNA sequence is as follows: TGTGCCAGCAGCCTAGGGACAGGGCAAAACACTGAAGCTTTCTTT.